What follows describes a single T cell receptor (beta chain). This entry belongs to a study of T cells expressing NK-cell markers. About the study: Seven HCMV-seropositive donors and one seronegative donor made up the eight sequenced donors.

TCRdb re-called the 5' RACE reads; every CDR3 protein appears as one record, without DNA. The specimen's table records fewer than 300,000 distinct CDR3 sequences. Per the germline V gene, CDR1 is SGHNT and CDR2 is YYREEE (reference sequence). The length of the CDR3 is 15 residues. The chain has TRBV5-4 and TRBJ2-2. Material for sequencing was blood T cells: a sorted CD56 or NKG2C T cell subset, CD4+ or CD8+ T cells, or bulk PBMC T cells (not recorded which). This receptor was identified in a woman between 18 and 70 years old in good health. Here the CDR3 reads CASSLEPRNTGELFF.